The 10 T cell receptor beta chains below all came from one sample that was sequenced in a study of OX40 agonist ivuxolimab in advanced cancers. TCRdb keeps only in-frame clones here, not all; method: immunoSEQ multiplex PCR. Of about 76,000 clones detected, about 89% appear once; the ten largest clones hold 13%. The sample consisted of CD4+ or CD8+ T cells sorted from blood, taken in a trial of the OX40 agonist ivuxolimab. These receptors originate from an adult with an advanced solid tumor such as melanoma, head and neck, liver or kidney cancer.

The gene calls are TRBV29-1 and TRBJ1-1; a possible D gene is TRBD1 (6 bases). Germline V gene lookup returns CDR1 SQVTM and CDR2 ANQGSEA. V dropped 5 bases and J dropped 1 base, with 14 bases sitting between them. This CDR3 region has 14 residues. The CDR3 bases are TGCAGCGTTCAACAACAGGGTGGGAACACTGAAGCTTTCTTT. Protein sequence: CSVQQQGGNTEAFF.

This clone was seen only once. V gene TRBV7-9 combines with J gene TRBJ2-1; D gene uncertain. The CDR3 is 13 residues long. CDR1 and CDR2 (germline): SEHNR, FQNEAQ (reference sequence). The V end was cut by 6 bases, the J end by 1 base, with 7 bases between. CDR3 residues: CASSYLSYNEQFF. DNA for the CDR3: TGTGCCAGCAGTTATTTATCCTACAATGAGCAGTTCTTC.

V usage is TRBV13 and J usage is TRBJ2-5, with D perhaps TRBD1 (6 bases). Trimming pared 4 bases from V and 0 bases from J, leaving 9 bases between. The CDR3 loop spans 14 amino acids. The germline V gene has CDR1 PRHDT and CDR2 FYEKMQ (reference sequence). In nucleotides, the CDR3 is TGTGCCAGCAGCTCAAGGACAGACCAAGAGACCCAGTACTTC. Translating gives CASSSRTDQETQYF.

The gene calls are TRBV19 and TRBJ1-2, with D maybe TRBD1 (6 bases). V gave up 5 bases and J gave up 6 bases, with 10 bases separating them. This CDR3 has 12 amino acids. Germline V gene data show CDR1 as LNHDA and CDR2 as SQIVND (reference sequence). The CDR3 protein is CASSLQGDGYTF. The CDR3 region has the DNA TGTGCCAGTAGTTTACAGGGAGATGGCTACACCTTC.

This chain joins TRBV7-9 and TRBJ2-3; D is unresolved. This CDR3 region has 12 residues. Germline values: CDR1 SEHNR, CDR2 FQNEAQ (reference sequence). Trimming left V 4 bases short and J 2 bases short, with 4 bases between. The CDR3 bases are TGTGCCAGCAGCTCATACACAGATACGCAGTATTTT. Its translation: CASSSYTDTQYF.

This clone was counted a few times. This chain connects TRBV10-1 to TRBJ1-5; D is uncertain. Trimming took off 10 bases at V and 0 bases at J, with 13 bases between the two ends. This CDR3 region has 14 residues. The germline V gene encodes CDR1 WNHNN and CDR2 SYGVQD (reference sequence). CDR3 in amino acids: CANLPDTSNQPQHF. As DNA, the CDR3 is TGCGCCAACCTTCCAGATACTAGCAATCAGCCCCAGCATTTT.

The CDR3 region is CASSRTPSTDTQYF. CDR3 sequence (DNA): TGTGCCAGCAGCCGGACTCCTAGCACAGATACGCAGTATTTT. This sequence joins TRBV27 and TRBJ2-3; maybe TRBD2 (5 bases). The CDR3 runs to 14 residues. Trimming shortened V by 6 bases and J by 0 bases, and 10 bases separated the two germline ends. Germline CDR1 reads MNHEY; CDR2 reads SMNVEV (reference sequence).

J is TRBJ1-4 and V is TRBV10-3; D unresolved. Germline CDR1 and CDR2: ENHRY and SYGVKD. The CDR3 covers 14 residues. The V gene lost 4 bases and the J gene lost 6 bases, with 12 bases spanning the gap. CDR3 amino acids: CAISVTGKDEKLFF. For the CDR3, the DNA is TGTGCCATCAGTGTAACGGGGAAGGATGAAAAACTGTTTTTT.

The rearrangement links TRBV5-6 to TRBJ2-5, with TRBD2 identical over 8 bases. Germline loops: CDR1 SGHDT, CDR2 YYEEEE. The CDR3 totals 15 residues. After removal of 3 bases from V and 4 bases from J, the junction contained 8 bases not matched to a gene. In DNA form, the CDR3 reads TGTGCCAGCAGCTACCGGACTAGCTCGAGAGAGACCCAGTACTTC. It is translated as CASSYRTSSRETQYF.

This rearrangement joins TRBV5-4 to TRBJ2-7, with TRBD2 matching 10 bases. The V gene end was trimmed by 3 bases and the J gene end by 4 bases; junction bases not matched to a gene: 4. Germline CDR1 reads SGHNT; CDR2 reads YYREEE (reference sequence). The CDR3 is 14 residues long. The CDR3 loop is CASSSPTSGYEQYF. The DNA of the CDR3 is TGTGCCAGCAGCTCCCCGACTAGCGGGTACGAGCAGTACTTC.